This T cell receptor beta chain emerged from a study of cytomegalovirus exposure and HLA in healthy donors. CDR3 length: 13 amino acids. Germline-derived CDR1 and CDR2 are SQVTM and ANQGSEA. Trimming cost V 4 bases and J 0 bases, with 9 bases left between them. Amplification used 60 Vbeta primers and 13 Jbeta primers. Clones were read by immunoSEQ multiplex PCR, and TCRdb kept only the in-frame ones, dropping some. The sample yields 130,000 or so clones, roughly 77% seen once. Source material: PBMCs. The chain has TRBV29-1 and TRBJ1-1; D uncertain. The origin of this receptor is a man between 40 and 49 years old in good health and CMV-seronegative. The CDR3 nucleotides read TGCAGCGTTGTTGTCGGTATGAACACTGAAGCTTTCTTT. Its translation: CSVVVGMNTEAFF.